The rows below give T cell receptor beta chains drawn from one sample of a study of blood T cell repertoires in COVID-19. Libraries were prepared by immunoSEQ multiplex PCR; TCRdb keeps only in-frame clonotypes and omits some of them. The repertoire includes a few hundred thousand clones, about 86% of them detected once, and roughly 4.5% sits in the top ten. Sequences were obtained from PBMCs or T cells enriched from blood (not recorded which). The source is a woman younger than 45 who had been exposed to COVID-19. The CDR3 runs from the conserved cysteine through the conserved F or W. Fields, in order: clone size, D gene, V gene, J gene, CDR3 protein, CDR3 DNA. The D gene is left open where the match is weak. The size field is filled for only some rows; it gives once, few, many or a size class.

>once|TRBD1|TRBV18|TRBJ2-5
CASSPRTGRGETQYF
TGTGCCAGCTCACCACGGACAGGCCGAGGGGAGACCCAGTACTTC
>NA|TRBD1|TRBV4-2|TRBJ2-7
CASSQLTSSGQGGEQYF
TGTGCCAGCAGCCAACTCACATCCAGCGGACAGGGCGGCGAGCAGTACTTC
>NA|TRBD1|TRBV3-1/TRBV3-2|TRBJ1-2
CASSRGQGGGYTF
TGTGCCAGCAGCCGCGGACAGGGGGGTGGCTACACCTTC
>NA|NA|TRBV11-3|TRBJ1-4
CASSLDPGSLEKLFF
TGTGCCAGCAGCTTAGATCCAGGATCTCTGGAAAAACTGTTTTTT
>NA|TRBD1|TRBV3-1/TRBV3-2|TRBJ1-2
CASSQGQGYGYTF
TGTGCCAGCAGCCAAGGACAGGGTTACGGCTACACCTTC
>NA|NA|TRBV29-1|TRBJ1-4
CSVKDRNEKLFF
TGCAGCGTGAAGGACAGAAATGAAAAACTGTTTTTT
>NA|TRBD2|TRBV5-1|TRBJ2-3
CASSPLPLAGGWDTQYF
TGCGCCAGCAGCCCACTGCCCCTAGCGGGGGGGTGGGATACGCAGTATTTT
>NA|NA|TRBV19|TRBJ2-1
CASSTSKSGQFF
TGTGCCAGTAGTACCTCAAAGTCAGGGCAGTTCTTC
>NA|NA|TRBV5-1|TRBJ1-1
CASSFSQGTGTEAFF
TGCGCCAGCAGCTTCTCCCAGGGGACGGGCACTGAAGCTTTCTTT
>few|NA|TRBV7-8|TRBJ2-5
CASSLAGLAGAQETQYF
TGTGCCAGCAGCTTAGCTGGACTGGCGGGGGCCCAAGAGACCCAGTACTTC
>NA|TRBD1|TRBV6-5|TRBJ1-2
CASSHRGHSYGYTF
TGTGCCAGCAGTCACAGGGGGCATAGCTATGGCTACACCTTC
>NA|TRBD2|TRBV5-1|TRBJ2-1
CASSPSGGSYNEQFF
TGCGCCAGCAGCCCTAGCGGGGGCTCCTACAATGAGCAGTTCTTC
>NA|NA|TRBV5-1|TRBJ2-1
CASSLGQKYYNEQFF
TGCGCCAGCAGCTTGGGACAGAAGTACTACAATGAGCAGTTCTTC
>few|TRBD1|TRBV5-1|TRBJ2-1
CASSWTGGAVNEQFF
TGCGCCAGCAGCTGGACAGGGGGCGCAGTCAATGAGCAGTTCTTC
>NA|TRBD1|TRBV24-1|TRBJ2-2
CATSPHSGTGRTGELFF
TGTGCCACCAGTCCGCACTCCGGGACAGGGCGGACCGGGGAGCTGTTTTTT
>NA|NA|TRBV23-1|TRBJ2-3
CASSGPLSGDGRDTQYF
TGCGCCAGCAGTGGGCCGCTGTCGGGGGATGGGAGAGATACGCAGTATTTT
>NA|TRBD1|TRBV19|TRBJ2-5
CASKRQGEETQYF
TGTGCCAGTAAGAGACAGGGGGAAGAGACCCAGTACTTC
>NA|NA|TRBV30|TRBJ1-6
CAEGDGVEPLHF
TGTGCCGAAGGGGATGGGGTTGAACCCCTCCACTTT
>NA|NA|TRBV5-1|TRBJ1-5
CASSLTSGDNQPQHF
TGCGCCAGCAGCTTGACATCAGGGGACAATCAGCCCCAGCATTTT
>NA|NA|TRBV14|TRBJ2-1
CASSPQDNEQFF
TGTGCCAGCAGCCCCCAGGACAATGAGCAGTTCTTC
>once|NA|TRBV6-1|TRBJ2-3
CASSVSRNGPTDTQYF
TGTGCCAGCAGTGTCTCCCGGAATGGGCCCACAGATACGCAGTATTTT
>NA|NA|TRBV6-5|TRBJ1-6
CASSYDGVNSPLHF
TGTGCCAGCAGTTACGACGGGGTAAATTCACCCCTCCACTTT
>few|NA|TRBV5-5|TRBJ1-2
CASSFDGTDYGYTF
TGTGCCAGCAGCTTCGACGGAACAGACTATGGCTACACCTTC
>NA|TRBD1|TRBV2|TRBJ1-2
CASSVNRDRGHGYTF
TGTGCCAGCAGTGTTAACCGGGACAGGGGACATGGCTACACCTTC
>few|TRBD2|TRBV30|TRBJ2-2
CAWNSGGSTGELFF
TGTGCCTGGAACTCGGGGGGGTCCACCGGGGAGCTGTTTTTT
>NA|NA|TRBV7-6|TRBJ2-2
CASSLQGSSPTGELFF
TGTGCCAGCAGCTTACAGGGGAGTAGTCCCACCGGGGAGCTGTTTTTT
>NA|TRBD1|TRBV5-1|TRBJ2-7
CASRLRDRYLYEQYF
TGCGCCAGTCGACTCCGGGACAGATACCTATACGAGCAGTACTTC
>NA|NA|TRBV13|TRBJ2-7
CASTLSPGWGHAYEQYF
TGTGCCAGCACTTTATCCCCCGGTTGGGGCCACGCCTACGAGCAGTACTTC
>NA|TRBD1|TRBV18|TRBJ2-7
CASSPGGQGREQYF
TGTGCCAGCTCACCAGGTGGACAGGGACGGGAGCAGTACTTC
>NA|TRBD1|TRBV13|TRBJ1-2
CASSLDRGNYGYTF
TGTGCCAGCAGCTTGGACAGGGGGAACTATGGCTACACCTTC
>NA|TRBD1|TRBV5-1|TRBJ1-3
CASSLQGSGNTIYF
TGCGCCAGCAGCTTACAGGGGTCTGGAAACACCATATATTTT
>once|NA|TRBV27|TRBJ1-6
CASSLSWQDSLRLHF
TGTGCCAGCAGTTTGTCGTGGCAGGACAGTTTGCGCCTCCACTTT
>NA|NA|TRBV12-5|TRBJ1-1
CASGLGAPAFF
TGTGCTAGTGGTTTGGGGGCACCTGCTTTCTTT
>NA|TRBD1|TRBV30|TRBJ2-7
CAWSRQGFEQYF
TGTGCCTGGAGCCGACAGGGGTTCGAGCAGTACTTC
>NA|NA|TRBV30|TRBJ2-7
CAWRGTYKGAYEQYF
TGTGCCTGGAGGGGGACATATAAGGGCGCCTACGAGCAGTACTTC
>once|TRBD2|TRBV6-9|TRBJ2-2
CASSYPSPGLAGGRTGELFF
TGTGCCAGCAGTTATCCTTCACCGGGACTAGCGGGGGGGCGCACCGGGGAGCTGTTTTTT
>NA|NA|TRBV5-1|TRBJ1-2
CASSKGLSNYGYTF
TGCGCCAGCAGCAAGGGACTGTCCAACTATGGCTACACCTTC
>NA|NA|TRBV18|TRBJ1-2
CASSPSQGTNYGYTF
TGTGCCAGCTCACCGTCTCAGGGGACCAACTATGGCTACACCTTC
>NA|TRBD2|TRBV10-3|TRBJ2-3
CAISDPLAVDTDTQYF
TGTGCCATCAGTGACCCACTAGCGGTAGATACAGATACGCAGTATTTT
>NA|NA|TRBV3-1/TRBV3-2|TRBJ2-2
CASSPVGLANTGELFF
TGTGCCAGCTCACCGGTAGGGCTAGCGAATACCGGGGAGCTGTTTTTT
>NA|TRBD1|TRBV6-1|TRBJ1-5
CASSDEGAYSNQPQHF
TGTGCCAGCAGTGATGAGGGGGCCTATAGCAATCAGCCCCAGCATTTT
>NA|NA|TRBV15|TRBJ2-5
CATSRDRGEGETQYF
TGTGCCACCAGCAGAGATAGGGGGGAGGGAGAGACCCAGTACTTC
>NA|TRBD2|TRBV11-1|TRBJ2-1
CASSHPGGGANEQFF
TGTGCCAGCAGTCATCCGGGCGGGGGGGCCAATGAGCAGTTCTTC
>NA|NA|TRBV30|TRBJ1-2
CAWSAPHNGYTF
TGTGCCTGGAGTGCCCCACACAATGGCTACACCTTC
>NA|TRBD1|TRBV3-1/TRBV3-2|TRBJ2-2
CASSQNLGNRGLFF
TGTGCCAGCAGCCAAAACCTTGGGAACAGGGGGCTGTTTTTT
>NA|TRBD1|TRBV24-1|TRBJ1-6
CATSDLRQGADDSPLHF
TGTGCCACCAGTGATTTGCGGCAGGGGGCTGATGATTCACCCCTCCACTTT
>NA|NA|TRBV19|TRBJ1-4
CASSMKGDEKLFF
TGTGCCAGTAGTATGAAGGGAGACGAAAAACTGTTTTTT
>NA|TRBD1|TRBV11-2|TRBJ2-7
CASSLDWPAMDRGRGEQYF
TGTGCCAGCAGCTTAGATTGGCCTGCAATGGACAGGGGGCGAGGCGAGCAGTACTTC
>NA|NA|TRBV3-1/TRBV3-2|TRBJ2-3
CASSQGTTLQGSDTQYF
TGTGCCAGCAGCCAAGGCACAACCCTACAGGGTTCAGATACGCAGTATTTT